A selection of T cell receptor beta chains follows, all from one sample in a study of beta chain features in type 1 diabetes. The repertoire was sequenced with immunoSEQ multiplex PCR; TCRdb's copy has only in-frame clones and lacks some. This sample has 300,000 or so clones, with roughly 14% found just once. The sequenced sample consisted of naive CD4+ T cells from blood. The origin of the receptors is a woman younger than 35 with type 1 diabetes. Each CDR3 is given with its conserved first and last residue. The D gene is left open where the match is weak. Part of the rows lack a size; the others show once, few, many or a class for expanded clones.

v_call	j_call	clone_size	d_call	cdr3_aa	cdr3_nt
TRBV20-1	TRBJ2-5	few	-	CSARYRETQYF	TGCAGTGCTCGATACCGGGAGACCCAGTACTTC
TRBV19	TRBJ2-1	few	TRBD2	CASMTSGSGYNEQFF	TGTGCCAGTATGACTAGCGGGAGTGGCTACAATGAGCAGTTCTTC
TRBV28	TRBJ2-3	few	TRBD2	CASSYAPSGLGDTQYF	TGTGCCAGCAGTTATGCCCCTAGCGGCCTCGGGGATACGCAGTATTTT
TRBV5-6	TRBJ2-3	few	TRBD2	CASSLRTTSGRTDTQYF	TGTGCCAGCAGCCTCCGGACGACTAGCGGGCGCACAGATACGCAGTATTTT
TRBV13	TRBJ2-1	-	-	CASTDGRFLREQFF	TGTGCCAGCACCGATGGGAGGTTCCTTCGGGAGCAGTTCTTC
TRBV28	TRBJ2-3	-	TRBD2	CASTSGGEFTDTQYF	TGTGCCAGCACCTCCGGGGGGGAGTTCACAGATACGCAGTATTTT
TRBV10-3	TRBJ2-1	-	-	CAISESGHSPRNEQFF	TGTGCCATCAGTGAGTCTGGCCACAGCCCCCGGAATGAGCAGTTCTTC
TRBV30	TRBJ2-2	-	-	CAWRLPGLATGELFF	TGTGCCTGGAGGCTACCGGGACTGGCTACCGGGGAGCTGTTTTTT
TRBV7-3	TRBJ2-7	-	TRBD2	CASSPGRGYEQYF	TGTGCCAGCAGCCCGGGGAGGGGATACGAGCAGTACTTC
TRBV4-3	TRBJ1-1	-	-	CASSQDLAGRFAMNTEAFF	TGCGCCAGCAGCCAAGATCTTGCAGGGCGGTTTGCCATGAACACTGAAGCTTTCTTT
TRBV9	TRBJ2-2	few	-	CASSARDYRANAGELFF	TGTGCCAGCAGCGCCAGGGATTATAGGGCAAACGCCGGGGAGCTGTTTTTT
TRBV7-2	TRBJ2-5	-	TRBD2	CASKATSGSLKTQYF	TGTGCCAGCAAGGCCACTAGCGGGAGTTTGAAGACCCAGTACTTC
TRBV6-5	TRBJ1-5	-	TRBD1	CASSRDRRNQPQHF	TGTGCCAGCAGCCGGGACAGGAGAAATCAGCCCCAGCATTTT
TRBV15	TRBJ2-5	-	TRBD1	CATGLKTGLKETQYF	TGTGCCACCGGGCTTAAGACAGGGCTAAAAGAGACCCAGTACTTC
TRBV7-2	TRBJ2-7	few	-	CASSPRQGSYEQYF	TGTGCCAGCAGCCCACGCCAGGGTTCCTACGAGCAGTACTTC
TRBV20-1	TRBJ1-2	few	-	CSARLSPGYTF	TGCAGTGCTCGGTTATCTCCTGGCTACACCTTC
TRBV18	TRBJ2-2	few	TRBD1	CASSPDRGYTGELFF	TGTGCCAGCTCACCGGACAGGGGATACACCGGGGAGCTGTTTTTT
TRBV28	TRBJ1-1	few	-	CASSTTAVYTEAFF	TGTGCCAGCAGTACCACAGCTGTATACACTGAAGCTTTCTTT
TRBV9	TRBJ2-3	few	TRBD2	CASSESLAGGRTDTQYF	TGTGCCAGCAGCGAAAGTCTAGCGGGAGGGAGGACAGATACGCAGTATTTT
TRBV7-2	TRBJ2-7	few	-	CASSLAALVSYEQYF	TGTGCCAGCAGCTTAGCGGCCCTTGTCTCCTACGAGCAGTACTTC
TRBV5-6	TRBJ2-3	-	-	CASSPSGQITDTQYF	TGTGCCAGCAGCCCGTCCGGACAGATCACAGATACGCAGTATTTT
TRBV30	TRBJ2-1	-	-	CAWSPSLLTGGEQFF	TGTGCCTGGAGTCCGTCGCTTCTCACCGGGGGTGAGCAGTTCTTC
TRBV4-2	TRBJ1-4	few	-	CASSQGGLSLFF	TGTGCCAGCAGCCAAGGGGGACTCTCACTGTTTTTT
TRBV2	TRBJ1-2	-	-	CASSENGGAGYTF	TGTGCCAGCAGTGAAAATGGGGGGGCGGGCTACACCTTC
TRBV25-1	TRBJ1-2	few	-	CASSAPGNYGYTF	TGTGCCAGCAGTGCGCCGGGTAACTATGGCTACACCTTC
TRBV7-2	TRBJ2-7	few	-	CASSLVTRKSNEQYF	TGTGCCAGCAGCTTAGTAACCAGGAAGTCCAACGAGCAGTACTTC
TRBV5-1	TRBJ2-7	few	TRBD1	CASSRGQGEREQYF	TGCGCCAGCAGCCGAGGACAGGGGGAACGGGAGCAGTACTTC